The 27 T cell receptor beta chains listed next were all sequenced from one sample in a study of T cell responses to AZD1222 COVID-19 vaccine. The data were produced by immunoSEQ multiplex PCR, yet TCRdb's version contains in-frame clones alone and is incomplete. The repertoire includes approximately 97,000 clones, roughly 86% of them detected once, and around 5% sits in the top ten. The sequencing used peripheral blood, collected on day 0 of AZD1222 vaccination. These receptor sequences come from an adult in good health.

This sequence joins TRBV18 and TRBJ2-7; 7 positions match TRBD1. After removal of 3 bases from V and 4 bases from J, the junction contained 9 bases not matched to a gene. CDR3 length: 15 residues. From germline, CDR1 is KGHSH and CDR2 LQKENI. The CDR3 DNA reads TGTGCCAGCTCACCCCGCGCAGGGACAGCGTACGAGCAGTACTTC. Protein product: CASSPRAGTAYEQYF.

The chain combines TRBV28 with TRBJ2-5, with TRBD2 matching 7 bases. The CDR3 spans 13 residues. CDR1 and CDR2 (germline): MDHEN, SYDVKM. V dropped 3 bases and J dropped 5; count of bases not matched to a gene: 3. CDR3 sequence (DNA): TGTGCCAGCAGTTTCTTCGGGGGGGAGACCCAGTACTTC. Its translation: CASSFFGGETQYF.

V gene TRBV18 combines with J gene TRBJ2-3, with 11 bases aligning to TRBD2. This CDR3 has 16 residues. Germline loops: CDR1 KGHSH, CDR2 LQKENI. V gave up 3 bases and J gave up 2 bases; unmatched junction bases: 4. The CDR3, as DNA: TGTGCCAGCTCACCTCCGACTAGCGGGGTCACAGATACGCAGTATTTT. Protein sequence: CASSPPTSGVTDTQYF. Full variable domain (missing parts from reference TRBV18 and TRBJ2-3): NAGVMQNPRHLVRRRGQEARLRCSPMKGHSHVYWYRQLPEEGLKFMVYLQKENIIDESGMPKERFSAEFPKEGPSILRIQQVVRGDSAAYFCASSPPTSGVTDTQYFGPGTRLTVL.

The chain is built from TRBV3-1 (or the pseudogene TRBV3-2) and TRBJ1-1; 9 nucleotides match TRBD1. The V gene end was trimmed by 4 bases and the J gene end by 3 bases; junction bases not matched to a gene: 9. Per the germline V gene, CDR1 is LGHDT and CDR2 is YNNKEL (reference sequence). The CDR3 runs to 16 residues. The CDR3 here is CASSPEDRGRDTEAFF. The CDR3 DNA reads as TGTGCCAGCAGCCCGGAGGACAGGGGTAGAGACACTGAAGCTTTCTTT.

The chain is built from TRBV24-1 and TRBJ2-6, with D perhaps matching TRBD1 (5 bases). Trimming cost V 1 base and J 0 bases, with 6 bases left between them. Germline V gene lookup returns CDR1 KGHDR and CDR2 SFDVKD. This CDR3 spans 16 amino acids. CDR3 DNA sequence: TGTGCCACCAGTGATTTTAGGGGCTCTGGGGCCAACGTCCTGACTTTC. Translating gives CATSDFRGSGANVLTF.

This clone was counted only a few times. V is TRBV27 and J is TRBJ1-2; perhaps TRBD1 as D (6 bases). Deletions cut 5 bases from V and 6 bases from J, with 19 bases between. The CDR3 runs 15 residues. CDR1 is MNHEY, CDR2 SMNVEV, per germline (reference sequence). CDR3 amino acids: CASSPHRAGSNGYTF. The CDR3 nucleotides read TGTGCCAGCAGTCCGCACAGGGCAGGGTCGAATGGCTACACCTTC.

In its sample, this clone ranks as medium-sized (0.01 to 0.1%). This chain connects TRBV5-1 to TRBJ2-7, with D tentatively TRBD2 (6 bases). The germline V gene encodes CDR1 SGHRS and CDR2 YFSETQ. Trimming removed 0 bases from V and 4 bases from J, with 23 bases in between. The CDR3 is made up of 18 amino acids. DNA of the CDR3: TGCGCCAGCAGCTTGGCCTCCCAGACGTACTCGGGAGATTACGAGCAGTACTTC. This gives the protein CASSLASQTYSGDYEQYF.

This sequence joins TRBV5-6 and TRBJ2-5, with D possibly matching TRBD1 (6 bases). The CDR3 is 13 amino acids. Trimming stripped 4 bases from V and 6 bases from J, with 13 bases between. Germline V gene sequence: CDR1 SGHDT, CDR2 YYEEEE. CDR3 nucleotides: TGTGCCAGCAGCCCGGACAGCCAGAAGACCCAGTACTTC. Protein product: CASSPDSQKTQYF. Full variable domain (remainder filled in from reference TRBV5-6 and TRBJ2-5): DAGVTQSPTHLIKTRGQQVTLRCSPKSGHDTVSWYQQALGQGPQFIFQYYEEEERQRGNFPDRFSGHQFPNYSSELNVNALLLGDSALYLCASSPDSQKTQYFGPGTRLLVL.

J is TRBJ1-5 and V is TRBV24-1; D not certain. CDR1 KGHDR and CDR2 SFDVKD come from the germline V gene. The length of the CDR3 is 13 residues. Trimming removed 5 bases from V and 2 bases from J, with 6 bases in between. The CDR3 region has the DNA TGTGCCACCAGTGCCGTGGGCAATCAGCCCCAGCATTTT. The encoded protein is CATSAVGNQPQHF.

The chain combines TRBV11-2 with TRBJ2-3; weak D call: TRBD1 (6 bases). Germline V gives CDR1 SGHAT, CDR2 FQNNGV. The ends were cut back, 6 bases at V and 3 bases at J, with 16 bases in the middle. The CDR3 is 15 amino acids. The CDR3 DNA is TGTGCCAGCAGTTCGACAGGTTTAGCTACAGATACGCAGTATTTT. This gives the protein CASSSTGLATDTQYF.

In its sample, this clone was seen once. V gene TRBV6-2 or TRBV6-3 combines with J gene TRBJ2-1; D perhaps matches TRBD2 (6 bases). This CDR3 has 15 amino acids. V was pared by 1 base and J by 8 bases, with 15 bases between. The germline V gene has CDR1 MNHEY and CDR2 SVGEGT. The CDR3 loop reads CASSYLTGSVDEQFF. CDR3 DNA: TGTGCCAGCAGTTACTTGACCGGGAGTGTTGATGAGCAGTTCTTC.

This clone was detected only once. CDR3 loop: CASSNGPAQEQFF. As DNA, the CDR3 is TGCGCCAGCAGCAACGGCCCAGCCCAAGAGCAGTTCTTC. The rearrangement links TRBV5-1 to TRBJ2-1, with D unresolved. Germline assignment: CDR1 SGHRS and CDR2 YFSETQ. The CDR3 covers 13 residues. V was clipped by 4 bases and J by 10 bases, with 15 bases between them.

The chain's CDR3 is CASSFSGGGNQPQHF. As DNA, the CDR3 is TGTGCCAGCAGCTTCTCAGGGGGGGGCAATCAGCCCCAGCATTTT. J is TRBJ1-5 and V is TRBV7-9, with 7 bases aligning to TRBD1. The J segment lost 2 bases and the V segment lost 3 bases, leaving 4 bases of the junction unmatched. The length of the CDR3 is 15 residues. Germline V gene sequence: CDR1 SEHNR, CDR2 FQNEAQ (reference sequence).

The chain links TRBV7-2 to TRBJ2-2, with a tentative D call TRBD2 (5 bases). The CDR3 runs 15 residues. CDR1 SGHTA and CDR2 FQGNSA come from the germline V gene. V dropped 3 bases and J dropped 0 bases, with 8 bases sitting between them. In DNA form, the CDR3 reads TGTGCCAGCAGCTTGTTCGGGGCGAACACCGGGGAGCTGTTTTTT. It codes for CASSLFGANTGELFF.

This chain connects TRBV3-1 (or the pseudogene TRBV3-2) to TRBJ1-1; D uncertain. Trimming left V 3 bases short and J 8 bases short, with 10 bases between. CDR1 LGHDT and CDR2 YNNKEL come from the germline V gene (reference sequence). The CDR3 spans 12 residues. The CDR3 protein is CASSQISHEAFF. The CDR3 region has the DNA TGTGCCAGCAGCCAGATTTCGCACGAAGCTTTCTTT.

CDR3 amino acids: CASSQEQSRLGSPLHF. Written as DNA, the CDR3 is TGCGCCAGCAGCCAAGAGCAGTCCCGCCTTGGATCACCCCTCCACTTT. The chain carries TRBV4-3 and TRBJ1-6; D unresolved. CDR1 is LGHNA and CDR2 is YSLEER in the germline V gene. The V end was cut by 0 bases, the J end by 10 bases, with 16 bases between. The CDR3 loop spans 16 amino acids.

The chain recombines TRBV6-2 or TRBV6-3 with TRBJ2-7; D possibly corresponds to TRBD2 (6 bases). There are 15 residues in the CDR3. V was cut by 5 bases and J by 3 bases, with 17 bases left in between. Germline V gives CDR1 MNHEY, CDR2 SVGEGT. The CDR3 DNA sequence: TGTGCCAGCAGTAAGGCACGGGACTGGAGCTACGAGCAGTACTTC. Its translation is CASSKARDWSYEQYF.

The chain uses TRBV6-5 and TRBJ1-1, with D tentatively TRBD1 (6 bases). The ends were cut back, 5 bases at V and 0 bases at J, with 13 bases in the middle. Germline V gene data show CDR1 as MNHEY and CDR2 as SVGAGI. CDR3 length: 15 residues. DNA for the CDR3: TGTGCCAGCAGTCCCGGGCGGGGGCTGAACACTGAAGCTTTCTTT. Encoded protein: CASSPGRGLNTEAFF.

This sequence joins TRBV16 and TRBJ1-2; 7 bases map to TRBD1. J lost 8 bases, V lost 4 bases, and 10 bases had no gene match. Germline V CDR1 and CDR2: KGHSY, FQNENV. CDR3 size: 14 residues. CDR3 sequence (DNA): TGTGCCAGCAGCCGTTCAGGGGGTCTCGAGGGCTACACCTTC. Its protein is CASSRSGGLEGYTF.

The rearrangement joins TRBV3-1 (or the pseudogene TRBV3-2) to TRBJ2-6; D gene unclear. The CDR3 consists of 17 residues. From germline, CDR1 is LGHDT and CDR2 YNNKEL (reference sequence). Trimming shortened V by 4 bases and J by 0 bases, and 13 bases separated the two germline ends. The CDR3 loop is CASSPFARASGANVLTF. CDR3 DNA sequence: TGTGCCAGCAGCCCGTTTGCCAGAGCCTCTGGGGCCAACGTCCTGACTTTC.

This clone came up a few times. The J gene is TRBJ2-5, the V gene TRBV28; D possibly uses TRBD1 or TRBD2 (5 bases each). The V end lost 10 bases, the J end lost 3 bases, and 15 bases lay between the germline ends. Germline-derived CDR1 and CDR2 are MDHEN and SYDVKM. This CDR3 is built from 13 residues. The CDR3, as DNA: TGTGCCACCGGGACGCTCGAAGAAGAGACCCAGTACTTC. This codes for CATGTLEEETQYF.

The chain couples TRBV3-1 (or the pseudogene TRBV3-2) to TRBJ2-3; D is unresolved. The CDR3 runs to 13 residues. Germline CDR1 is LGHDT and CDR2 is YNNKEL (reference sequence). V was shortened by 0 bases and J by 2 bases, with 3 bases between the two germline ends. As DNA, the CDR3 is TGTGCCAGCAGCCAAGACAACACAGATACGCAGTATTTT. Its translation is CASSQDNTDTQYF.

The gene calls are TRBV11-2 and TRBJ2-5, with 10 bases matching TRBD1. Germline assignment: CDR1 SGHAT and CDR2 FQNNGV. The CDR3 has 14 amino acids. The ends lost 6 bases at V and 3 bases at J; junction bases unmatched: 4. The CDR3 region is CASRTGTGEETQYF. CDR3 coding DNA: TGTGCCAGCAGAACCGGGACAGGGGAAGAGACCCAGTACTTC.

The chain uses TRBV16 and TRBJ1-1; TRBD1 matches 8 bases. The V and J ends lost 6 bases and 1 base, in that order; junction bases with no gene match: 7. Per the germline V gene, CDR1 is KGHSY and CDR2 is FQNENV. This CDR3 has 15 residues. The CDR3 nucleotides read TGTGCCAGCAGTCCTTGGACAGGGAGGAACACTGAAGCTTTCTTT. The encoded protein is CASSPWTGRNTEAFF.

CDR3 residues: CASSGRGEGLNTEAFF. CDR3 DNA sequence: TGTGCCAGCAGTGGAAGGGGCGAAGGTTTAAACACTGAAGCTTTCTTT. The chain joins TRBV2 to TRBJ1-1; D is perhaps TRBD1 (5 bases). CDR1 is SNHLY and CDR2 is FYNNEI in the germline V gene. The CDR3 covers 16 residues. V was trimmed by 4 bases and J by 2 bases, leaving 17 bases between them. The full variable domain, with the rest looked up from reference TRBV2 and TRBJ1-1, is EPEVTQTPSHQVTQMGQEVILRCVPISNHLYFYWYRQILGQKVEFLVSFYNNEISEKSEIFDDQFSVERPDGSNFTLKIRSTKLEDSAMYFCASSGRGEGLNTEAFFGQGTRLTVV.

CDR3 bases: TGTGCCTGGGACCGGGACAGGGGGACAGATACGCAGTATTTT. Protein: CAWDRDRGTDTQYF. V and J are TRBV30 and TRBJ2-3; 11 bases line up with TRBD1. The CDR3 loop spans 14 amino acids. Germline CDR1 reads GTSNPN; CDR2 reads SVGIG (reference sequence). Trimming took 5 bases from V and 3 from J; bases not matched to a gene: 4.

V is TRBV4-3 and J is TRBJ2-2; a possible D gene is TRBD1 (6 bases). The CDR3 length is 16 residues. V shed 4 bases and J shed 1 base, with 13 bases lying between them. CDR1 is LGHNA, CDR2 YSLEER, per germline. The DNA of the CDR3 is TGCGCCAGCAGCCCTTACCCACAGGGGAACACCGGGGAGCTGTTTTTT. Protein product: CASSPYPQGNTGELFF.